These 10 T cell receptor beta chains originate from one sample sequenced in a study of T-cell memory formation after mild COVID-19 (dated by TCRdb to about 2021). The library was obtained by 5' RACE. TCRdb records Illumina NovaSeq 6000 as the sequencer. TCRdb reanalyzed the raw reads on its own, using fastp at Q25 for trimming and MiXCR for clone calling, and kept in-frame beta chains. One record per CDR3 amino acid sequence lists the most common genes and DNA. The sample table records 150,000 to 200,000 distinct CDR3 sequences; over 10% of these occur just once. The ten top clones hold approximately 3.5% of the sample. What was sequenced was PBMCs or a T cell subset sorted from them (not recorded which). The receptors come from a young man who had mild COVID-19 (a few samples of this study predate the infection). The sample titles of this study are shuffled in the database, so cell type and time point are left out; the donor was told from shared clones.

The V call is TRBV20-1, the J call TRBJ1-5, with D maybe TRBD1 (5 bases). This CDR3 is 12 amino acids long. V gave up 5 bases and J gave up 7 bases, with 12 bases separating them. Germline CDR1 reads DFQATT; CDR2 reads SNEGSKA (reference sequence). Here the CDR3 DNA reads TGCAGTGCTCTGCTAGACAGCCAGCCCCAGCATTTT. Translation: CSALLDSQPQHF.

This clonotype was found a few times. This CDR3 reads CSARVGGSNYGYTF. The CDR3 DNA sequence: TGCAGTGCGAGGGTCGGGGGGTCTAACTATGGCTACACCTTC. The chain joins TRBV20-1 to TRBJ1-2; D might be TRBD1 (5 bases). The CDR3 is 14 residues long. CDR1 DFQATT and CDR2 SNEGSKA come from the germline V gene (reference sequence). Trimming left V 6 bases short and J 0 bases short, with 14 bases between.

This clonotype showed up just a few times. CDR3 DNA: TGTGCCAGCAGCTTACAAGCCCTGACAGCTTCTAACTATGGCTACACCTTC. Translated: CASSLQALTASNYGYTF. The rearrangement uses TRBV5-5 and TRBJ1-2; D may be TRBD1 (5 bases). The CDR3 extends over 17 amino acids. In germline, CDR1 is SGHKS, CDR2 YYEKEE (reference sequence). Trimming pared 2 bases from V and 0 bases from J, leaving 17 bases between.

The chain recombines TRBV19 with TRBJ1-1; 7 bases match TRBD1. Germline CDR1 reads LNHDA; CDR2 reads SQIVND (reference sequence). V dropped 4 bases and J dropped 7; count of bases not matched to a gene: 3. The CDR3 covers 12 residues. The CDR3 is CASSTRTGEAFF. CDR3 DNA: TGTGCCAGTAGTACCCGGACAGGTGAAGCTTTCTTT.

V gene TRBV9 combines with J gene TRBJ2-1, with 12 nucleotides matching TRBD2. The CDR3 length is 15 residues. The germline CDR1 and CDR2 sequences are SGDLS and YYNGEE. After removal of 4 bases from V and 5 bases from J, the junction contained 4 bases not matched to a gene. The CDR3 spells CASSPRLAGDNEQFF. DNA of the CDR3: TGTGCCAGCAGCCCACGACTAGCGGGGGACAATGAGCAGTTCTTC.

This clonotype was counted between two and nine times. The CDR3 loop is CSARSGAQETQYF. The CDR3 region has the DNA TGCAGTGCTAGAAGCGGGGCCCAAGAGACCCAGTACTTC. The rearrangement uses TRBV20-1 and TRBJ2-5, with TRBD2 matching over 7 bases. The germline V gene has CDR1 DFQATT and CDR2 SNEGSKA (reference sequence). The CDR3 is made up of 13 amino acids. The V gene end was trimmed by 2 bases and the J gene end by 1 base; junction bases not matched to a gene: 1.

The chain recombines TRBV29-1 with TRBJ1-1; the D is unclear. Germline CDR1 and CDR2: SQVTM and ANQGSEA. Trimming removed 3 bases at V and 4 bases at J, with 12 bases between. The CDR3 extends over 13 amino acids. The CDR3 spells CSVEEGFGTEAFF. The CDR3 DNA reads TGCAGCGTTGAGGAGGGATTTGGCACTGAAGCTTTCTTT. The full variable domain, with the rest looked up from reference TRBV29-1 and TRBJ1-1, is SAVISQKPSRDICQRGTSLTIQCQVDSQVTMMFWYRQQPGQSLTLIATANQGSEATYESGFVIDKFPISRPNLTFSTLTVSNMSPEDSSIYLCSVEEGFGTEAFFGQGTRLTVV.

This clonotype was counted between two and nine times. The V and J genes are TRBV9 and TRBJ1-6; D gene unclear. The CDR3 consists of 15 residues. The V gene lost 0 bases and the J gene lost 10 bases, with 14 bases spanning the gap. CDR1 is SGDLS, CDR2 YYNGEE, per germline. The CDR3 region has the DNA TGTGCCAGCAGCGTAGAGGAGGGTTGGAGATCACCCCTCCACTTT. Translation: CASSVEEGWRSPLHF.

The V call is TRBV12-3 or TRBV12-4, the J call TRBJ1-1, with TRBD1 as a possible D gene (5 bases). The CDR3 consists of 15 residues. The V and J ends lost 5 bases and 4 bases respectively, with 17 bases between them. The CDR3 DNA is TGTGCCAGCAGTGCCCAGCCGCAGGGACGCACTGAAGCTTTCTTT. It encodes CASSAQPQGRTEAFF.

This clonotype was found a few times. The rearrangement joins TRBV5-1 to TRBJ1-1; a weak D match, TRBD1 (5 bases). The CDR3 is made up of 18 amino acids. Germline CDR1 reads SGHRS; CDR2 reads YFSETQ. V was cut by 4 bases and J by 0 bases, with 22 bases left in between. The CDR3 sequence: CASSPAEGISWMNTEAFF. CDR3 nucleotides: TGCGCCAGCAGCCCCGCGGAGGGGATTTCGTGGATGAACACTGAAGCTTTCTTT.